The entry below gives a single T cell receptor beta chain sequence along with its context. As yet, its antigen is unknown. Between the trimmed V and J ends, which lost 5 bases and 4 bases, there was a span of 21 bases. The CDR3 covers 17 residues. Germline assignment: CDR1 SGHTA and CDR2 FQGNSA. TCRdb's copy holds only in-frame clones and misses some; the assay was immunoSEQ multiplex PCR. The data show some 120,000 clones, with around 92% seen just once and around 3.3% held by the top ten. The record originates from a study of cytomegalovirus exposure and HLA in healthy donors. Study-wide points: Reportedly, cytomegalovirus status was diagnosed with high sensitivity and specificity. Overall, some 160 TCR beta chains were annotated as cytomegalovirus-associated. The CMV antigen specificity of a few CMV-associated chains was confirmed through in vitro analysis. Generally TCR sequences proved uncommon, though certain public TCRs appeared in numerous donors.

The chain recombines TRBV7-2 with TRBJ1-3; a possible D gene is TRBD1 (6 bases). The sequence was obtained from a man aged 25 to 45 in good health and CMV-seronegative. The specimen was PBMCs. CDR3: CASSTPSGGASGNTIYF. The CDR3 DNA reads as TGTGCCAGCAGCACCCCGAGTGGGGGCGCTTCCGGAAACACCATATATTTT.